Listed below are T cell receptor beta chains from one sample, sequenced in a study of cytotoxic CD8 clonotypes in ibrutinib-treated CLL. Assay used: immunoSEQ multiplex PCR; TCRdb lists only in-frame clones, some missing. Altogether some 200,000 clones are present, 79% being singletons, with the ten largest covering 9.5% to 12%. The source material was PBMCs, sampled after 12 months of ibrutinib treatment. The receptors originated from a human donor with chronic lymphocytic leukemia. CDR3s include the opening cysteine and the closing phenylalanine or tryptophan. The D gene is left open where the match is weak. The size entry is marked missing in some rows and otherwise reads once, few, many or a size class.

TGCGCCAGCCGACGGGGGGCTACAACGAACACCGGGGAGCTGTTTTTT	CASRRGATTNTGELFF	-	TRBV5-1	TRBJ2-2	once
TGTGCCAGCAGTTACTCGTACAGGAAATCGGAAGAGCAGTACTTC	CASSYSYRKSEEQYF	-	TRBV6-5	TRBJ2-7	-
TGTGCCAGCACCCGGGGGGGACAGAGCTCCTACGAGCAGTACTTC	CASTRGGQSSYEQYF	-	TRBV28	TRBJ2-7	-
TGTGCCAGCAGCCATCCACCCGGGACAGACCAAGAGACCCAGTACTTC	CASSHPPGTDQETQYF	TRBD1	TRBV4-2	TRBJ2-5	-
TGCGCCAGCAGCCCTAATAGCGGGGAACGCACAGATACGCAGTATTTT	CASSPNSGERTDTQYF	TRBD2	TRBV5-1	TRBJ2-3	once
TGTGCCAGCAGTGGGGGACAGAATAGCAATCAGCCCCAGCATTTT	CASSGGQNSNQPQHF	TRBD1	TRBV6-1	TRBJ1-5	-
TGTGCCAGCAGCAATGCAGGGTCCGAAAAACTGTTTTTT	CASSNAGSEKLFF	-	TRBV4-2	TRBJ1-4	-
TGTGCCAGCACCCCCATGGGCACAGATACGCAGTATTTT	CASTPMGTDTQYF	-	TRBV27	TRBJ2-3	-
TGTGCCAGTGTACTAGCGGGGGGAGGGCAAGAGACCCAGTACTTC	CASVLAGGGQETQYF	TRBD2	TRBV2	TRBJ2-5	-
TGTGCCAGCAGCCCTGAAGTTATTGTCCGGGAGTTCTTC	CASSPEVIVREFF	-	TRBV7-9	TRBJ2-1	few
TGTGCCAGCAGCTCCCTTGGGGCGAACTACGAGCAGTACTTC	CASSSLGANYEQYF	-	TRBV5-4	TRBJ2-7	few
TGTGCCAGCAGCTTGGTGGGTAGGGAGCAGTACTTC	CASSLVGREQYF	-	TRBV5-5	TRBJ2-7	-
TGCGCCAGCAGCTTCCAGGGGGCAGCCGGGGAGCTGTTTTTT	CASSFQGAAGELFF	TRBD1	TRBV5-1	TRBJ2-2	-
TGTGCCAGCAGTCCTAACTACGGGCCGAACACTGAAGCTTTCTTT	CASSPNYGPNTEAFF	-	TRBV6-5	TRBJ1-1	once
TGCGCCAGCAGCCAAGGACTAGCTATCTACGAGCAGTACTTC	CASSQGLAIYEQYF	TRBD2	TRBV4-1	TRBJ2-7	-
TGCGCCAGCAGCCAAACAATCAGACAGGGGGCAAGGTATGGCTACACCTTC	CASSQTIRQGARYGYTF	TRBD1	TRBV4-1	TRBJ1-2	once
TGCGCCAGCAGCCAAGCCTCAGACAGCCTCCTGTGGCCCCAGCATTTT	CASSQASDSLLWPQHF	-	TRBV4-1	TRBJ1-5	-
TGTGCCAGCAGTGGAGTGGTGGACAATGAGCAGTTCTTC	CASSGVVDNEQFF	-	TRBV2	TRBJ2-1	-
TGTGCCAGCAGCCATACGGGTAGCGGGAGTAGCGAGCAGTACTTC	CASSHTGSGSSEQYF	TRBD2	TRBV4-2	TRBJ2-7	-
TGCGCCAGCAGCCGGACAGGGACCACCGGGGAGCTGTTTTTT	CASSRTGTTGELFF	TRBD1	TRBV4-1	TRBJ2-2	few
TGTGCCAGCAGTTATTTACCCCCAGGGAGCTCCTACGAGCAGTACTTC	CASSYLPPGSSYEQYF	-	TRBV6-5	TRBJ2-7	-
TGTGCCAGCAGTGTGGAGGAACGCGGGGAGCTGTTTTTT	CASSVEERGELFF	-	TRBV6-4	TRBJ2-2	-
TGTGCCAGCAGTGACGCTTCGGCAGATACGCAGTATTTT	CASSDASADTQYF	-	TRBV6-4	TRBJ2-3	once